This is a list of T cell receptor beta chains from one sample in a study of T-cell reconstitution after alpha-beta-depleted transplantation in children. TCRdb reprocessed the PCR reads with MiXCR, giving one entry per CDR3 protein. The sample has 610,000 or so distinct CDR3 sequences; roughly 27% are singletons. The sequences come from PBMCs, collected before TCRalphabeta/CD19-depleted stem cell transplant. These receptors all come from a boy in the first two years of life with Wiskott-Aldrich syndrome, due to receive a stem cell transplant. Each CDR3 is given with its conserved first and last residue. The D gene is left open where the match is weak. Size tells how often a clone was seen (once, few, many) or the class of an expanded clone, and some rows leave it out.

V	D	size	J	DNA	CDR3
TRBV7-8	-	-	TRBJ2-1	TGTGCCAGCAGCAGACAGGCCTCCTCCTACAATGAGCAGTTCTTC	CASSRQASSYNEQFF
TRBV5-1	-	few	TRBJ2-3	TGCGCCAGCAGCTTGGGAGTGGGGACCAGCACAGATACGCAGTATTTT	CASSLGVGTSTDTQYF
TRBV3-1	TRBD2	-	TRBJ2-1	TGTGCCAGCAGTCTAAGACTAGCGGGAGCGGGTGAGCAGTTCTTC	CASSLRLAGAGEQFF
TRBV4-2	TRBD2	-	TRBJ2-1	TGTGCCAGCAGCCACACTAGGGGGACTAGCGGGAGCGGTATCAACAATGAGCAGTTCTTC	CASSHTRGTSGSGINNEQFF
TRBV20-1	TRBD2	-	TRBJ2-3	TGCAGTGGAATAGCGGGAGGATCGATCACAGATACGCAGTATTTT	CSGIAGGSITDTQYF
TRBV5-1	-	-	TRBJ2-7	TGCGCCAGCAGCTTGGCCAGGGGAGTCTCCTACGAGCAGTACTTC	CASSLARGVSYEQYF
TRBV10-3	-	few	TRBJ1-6	TGTGCCATCAGTGAGTCTGGGGGGGAAAGCTCCTATAATTCACCCCTCCACTTT	CAISESGGESSYNSPLHF
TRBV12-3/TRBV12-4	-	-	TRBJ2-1	TGTGCCAGCAGTTTTCCTAACCCTATAATATACAATGAGCAGTTCTTC	CASSFPNPIIYNEQFF
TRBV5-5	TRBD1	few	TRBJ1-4	TGTGCCAGCAGCTCCGGGACAGGGGTATTCGCGGAAAAACTGTTTTTT	CASSSGTGVFAEKLFF
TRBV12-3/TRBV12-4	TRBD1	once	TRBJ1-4	TGTGCCAGCAGTCAACAGGGGGCGCGGGAAAAACTGTTTTTT	CASSQQGAREKLFF
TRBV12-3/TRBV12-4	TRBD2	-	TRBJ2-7	TGTGCCAGCAGTCGACTAGCGCAATCCTACGAGCAGTACTTC	CASSRLAQSYEQYF
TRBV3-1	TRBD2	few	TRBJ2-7	TGTGCCAGCAGCCAAGCGGCTAGCGGGAGCTACGAGCAGTACTTC	CASSQAASGSYEQYF
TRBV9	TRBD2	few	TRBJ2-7	TGTGCCAGCAGCGTAGATCGGGCTAGCGGTGTTAACGAGCAGTACTTC	CASSVDRASGVNEQYF
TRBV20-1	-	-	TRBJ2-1	TGCAGTGCTAGAGACTGGCACAATGAGCAGTTCTTC	CSARDWHNEQFF
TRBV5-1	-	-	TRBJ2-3	TGCGCCAGCAGCTTGGGACGCACGGCAGATACGCAGTATTTT	CASSLGRTADTQYF
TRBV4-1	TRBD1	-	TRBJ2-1	TGCGCCAGCAGCCAAGGACAGGGATATGAGCAGTTCTTC	CASSQGQGYEQFF
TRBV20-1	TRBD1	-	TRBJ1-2	TGCAGTGCTAGAGATCCGAGCAGGGGGCTAAAGTATGGCTACACCTTC	CSARDPSRGLKYGYTF
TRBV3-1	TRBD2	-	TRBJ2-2	TGTGCCAGCTGTTTAGCGCGGGTACTAGCGGGAATCGCCGGGGAGCTGTTTTTT	CASCLARVLAGIAGELFF
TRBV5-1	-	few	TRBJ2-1	TGCGCCAGCAGCTCTGACAGGGTGACGGGACTGCAGTTCTTC	CASSSDRVTGLQFF
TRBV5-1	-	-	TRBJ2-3	TGCGCCAGCAGCTTGGGAGCGGCGAGGGTCACAGATACGCAGTATTTT	CASSLGAARVTDTQYF
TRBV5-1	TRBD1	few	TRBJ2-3	TGCGCCAGCAGCTTAGACAGGGCAACAGATACGCAGTATTTT	CASSLDRATDTQYF
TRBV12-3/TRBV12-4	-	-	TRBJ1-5	TGTGCCAGCAGATCTCAGGGGCCGGGTCAGCCCCAGCATTTT	CASRSQGPGQPQHF
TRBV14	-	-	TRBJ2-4	TGTGCCAGCAGCCAAGATCCCCAGAGAAACATTCAGTACTTC	CASSQDPQRNIQYF
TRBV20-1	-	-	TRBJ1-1	TGCAGTGCTAGGGCTTCCGTCCTAGGAGGAACTGAAGCTTTCTTT	CSARASVLGGTEAFF
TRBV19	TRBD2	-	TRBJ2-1	TGTGCCAGTAGTACCAAAGCGGGAGTCCCCTACAATGAGCAGTTCTTC	CASSTKAGVPYNEQFF
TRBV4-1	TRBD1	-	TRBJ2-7	TGCGCCAGCAGCTTAGGATCGACAGGGTATGACGAGCAGTACTTC	CASSLGSTGYDEQYF
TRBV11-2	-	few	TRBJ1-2	TGTGCCAGCGGGGGGCTCGGCAGGGGCTATGGCTACACCTTC	CASGGLGRGYGYTF
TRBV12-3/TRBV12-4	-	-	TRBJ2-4	TGTGCCAGCGGTCGGGAGTTTAGCAAAAACATTCAGTACTTC	CASGREFSKNIQYF
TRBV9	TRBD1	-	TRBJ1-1	TGTGCCAGCAGCGTGGGGACAGGGAGGGAAGCTTTCTTT	CASSVGTGREAFF
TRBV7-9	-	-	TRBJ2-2	TGTGCCAGCAGTGCAGGGGTGTACACCGGGGAGCTGTTTTTT	CASSAGVYTGELFF
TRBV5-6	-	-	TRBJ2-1	TGTGCCAGCAGCTTGGACAGGGGGGGCGATGAGCAGTTCTTC	CASSLDRGGDEQFF
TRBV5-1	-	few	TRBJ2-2	TGCGCCAGCAGCCCCCTGTGGGGGCGGACCGGGGAGCTGTTTTTT	CASSPLWGRTGELFF
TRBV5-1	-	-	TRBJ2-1	TGCGCCAGCAGCTTGGAATCGACTAGGGGCAATGAGCAGTTCTTC	CASSLESTRGNEQFF
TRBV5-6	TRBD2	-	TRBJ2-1	TGTGCCAGCAGCTTGATAGCGGGGAGGAATCATGAGCAGTTCTTC	CASSLIAGRNHEQFF
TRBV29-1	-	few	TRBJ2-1	TGCAGCGTAGTAACCCGCAATGAGCAGTTCTTC	CSVVTRNEQFF
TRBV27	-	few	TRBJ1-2	TGTGCCAGCAGTTTATTAGGGTCAACCTATGGCTACACCTTC	CASSLLGSTYGYTF
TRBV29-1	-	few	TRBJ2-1	TGCAGCGGAACCCTAGAGGGACTCTCCTACAATGAGCAGTTCTTC	CSGTLEGLSYNEQFF
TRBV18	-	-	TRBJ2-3	TGTGCCAGCTCACCGGGGGTGCCAGGCCTTCCAGATACGCAGTATTTT	CASSPGVPGLPDTQYF
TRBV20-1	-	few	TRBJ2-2	TGCGTCCAGCGGTCATACACCGGGGAGCTGTTTTTT	CVQRSYTGELFF
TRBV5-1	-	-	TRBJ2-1	TGCGCCAGCAGCTTGGACGGGAGAACTAAAGATGAGCAGTTCTTC	CASSLDGRTKDEQFF
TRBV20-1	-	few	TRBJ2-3	TGCAGTGCTGCGGTCCGGGGAAGTACGCAGTATTTT	CSAAVRGSTQYF
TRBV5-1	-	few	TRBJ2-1	TGCGCCAGCGCCCTCTTCAATGAGCAGTTCTTC	CASALFNEQFF
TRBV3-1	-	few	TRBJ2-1	TGTGCCAGCAGCCAAGGCGGATACAATGAGCAGTTCTTC	CASSQGGYNEQFF
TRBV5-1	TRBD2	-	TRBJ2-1	TGCGCCAGCAGGGATAGCGGGGTGGAGTTCTTC	CASRDSGVEFF
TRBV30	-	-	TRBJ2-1	TGTGCCTGGAGTGAAAAACCAAAGCAGTTCTTC	CAWSEKPKQFF
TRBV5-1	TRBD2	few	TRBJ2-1	TGCGCCAGCAGCTTCGGTGGAGCGGGGGGCGATGAGCAGTTCTTC	CASSFGGAGGDEQFF